This is a list of T cell receptor beta chains from one sample in a study of cytomegalovirus exposure and HLA in healthy donors. Here immunoSEQ multiplex PCR was the method, and the copy in TCRdb shows in-frame clones only, minus some. The table shows 150,000 to 200,000 clones, with 84% occurring only once. Sequenced input: PBMCs. Every receptor here comes from a boy younger than 18 in good health and CMV-seronegative. Both conserved end residues are part of each CDR3. D genes are given only for firm matches. Only some rows state a clone size, as once, few, many or a class for expanded clones.

TRBD2,TRBV19,NA,TRBJ2-1,TGTGCCAGTAGTGCGACTAGCGGGAGAAACAATGAGCAGTTCTTC,CASSATSGRNNEQFF
NA,TRBV6-5,few,TRBJ2-7,TGTGCCACTTCCTTTGGGACTTACGGGCAAGGCGAGCAGTACTTC,CATSFGTYGQGEQYF
TRBD2,TRBV25-1,once,TRBJ2-2,TGTGCCAGCAGTTTAGCGGGGGGGGCCGTCACCGGGGAGCTGTTTTTT,CASSLAGGAVTGELFF
NA,TRBV2,NA,TRBJ1-2,TGTGCCAGCAGTCCCCAGGGGACGAACTATGGCTACACCTTC,CASSPQGTNYGYTF
NA,TRBV27,once,TRBJ2-7,TGTGCCAGCAGTCCGAACCCGGGACACTCCTACGAGCAGTACTTC,CASSPNPGHSYEQYF
TRBD2,TRBV19,NA,TRBJ2-7,TGTGCCAGTAGTATAGGGACTAGCGGGGAACTCTACGAGCAGTACTTC,CASSIGTSGELYEQYF
NA,TRBV11-3,NA,TRBJ2-7,TGTGCCAGCAGCTTAAACTGGCAGGGGGAGCAGTACTTC,CASSLNWQGEQYF
TRBD1,TRBV7-2,NA,TRBJ1-4,TGTGCCAGCAGCTTAGCGGGGACAGGGAATGAAAAACTGTTTTTT,CASSLAGTGNEKLFF
NA,TRBV27,few,TRBJ1-5,TGTGCCAGCAAATTTAGCGGGGCCCAGGATCAGCCCCAGCATTTT,CASKFSGAQDQPQHF
NA,TRBV11-2,NA,TRBJ2-7,TGTGCCAGCAGCCAACCGGGACAAATAACCTACGAGCAGTACTTC,CASSQPGQITYEQYF
TRBD1,TRBV7-9,NA,TRBJ2-1,TGTGCCAGCAGAACGGGACAGCTCAATGAGCAGTTCTTC,CASRTGQLNEQFF
NA,TRBV6-1,NA,TRBJ2-1,TGTGCCAGCAGTGTCGCAGTGTCTGTGGCTGAGCAGTTCTTC,CASSVAVSVAEQFF
NA,TRBV30,NA,TRBJ1-3,TGTGCCTGGAGCTTGTACTCTGGAAACACCATATATTTT,CAWSLYSGNTIYF
TRBD1,TRBV27,once,TRBJ1-5,TGTGCCAGCAGTCCACGGGACAGGTCTCAGCCCCAGCATTTT,CASSPRDRSQPQHF
NA,TRBV21-1,once,TRBJ1-3,TGTGCCAGCAGCAAAAAGACAGAAGGTGGAAACACCATATATTTT,CASSKKTEGGNTIYF
TRBD1,TRBV27,NA,TRBJ2-1,TGTGCCAGCAGTTTTGACAGGGCCTACAATGAGCAGTTCTTC,CASSFDRAYNEQFF
NA,TRBV5-6,NA,TRBJ2-5,TGTGCCAGCAGCTTGGATCGGGGAGGGACCCAGTACTTC,CASSLDRGGTQYF
TRBD1,TRBV6-5,few,TRBJ1-2,TGTGCCAGCAGTCTAGACAGGGCCTATGGCTACACCTTC,CASSLDRAYGYTF
NA,TRBV29-1,NA,TRBJ1-1,TGCAGCGTGGCAGGGAAGGAAGCTTTCTTT,CSVAGKEAFF
NA,TRBV30,NA,TRBJ2-3,TGTGCCTGGGAGAGGGCTGGCACAGATACGCAGTATTTT,CAWERAGTDTQYF
TRBD1,TRBV2,NA,TRBJ2-2,TGTGCCAGCTTGATGGACAGGGCGAACACCGGGGAGCTGTTTTTT,CASLMDRANTGELFF
TRBD1,TRBV7-6,NA,TRBJ2-2,TGTGCCAGCAGCATTATAGGGACAGGGGACACCGGGGAGCTGTTTTTT,CASSIIGTGDTGELFF
NA,TRBV6-5,NA,TRBJ1-1,TGTGCCAGCAGTTACACGGGGCGCGGGGGGAACACTGAAGCTTTCTTT,CASSYTGRGGNTEAFF
NA,TRBV5-6,NA,TRBJ2-1,TGTGCCAGCAGCTTGTTGCAGGGAAGTGGGGCGGGACCCTACAATGAGCAGTTCTTC,CASSLLQGSGAGPYNEQFF
TRBD2,TRBV7-2,NA,TRBJ2-7,TGTGCCAGCAGCCATGGGACTAGCGGGGCTCCCTACGAGCAGTACTTC,CASSHGTSGAPYEQYF
TRBD2,TRBV7-2,NA,TRBJ2-2,TGTGCCAGCAGCTTACCCGGGCTAGCGGTTGCGAACACCGGGGAGCTGTTTTTT,CASSLPGLAVANTGELFF
TRBD1,TRBV7-3,NA,TRBJ1-2,TGTGCCAGCAGCTTCATACAGGGGGCCGGCTACACCTTC,CASSFIQGAGYTF
TRBD1,TRBV5-1,NA,TRBJ1-6,TGCGCCAGCAGCCCTGGGGGACCGACAGGGCGCCTCCACTTT,CASSPGGPTGRLHF
TRBD2,TRBV13,NA,TRBJ2-1,TGTGCCAGCAGCCTGAGACTAGCGGGAGGGCCTGACAATGAGCAGTTCTTC,CASSLRLAGGPDNEQFF
NA,TRBV19,NA,TRBJ1-2,TGTGCCAGTAGTAGTGGTGCGGGACGAAGGTCCTATGGCTACACCTTC,CASSSGAGRRSYGYTF
TRBD2,TRBV9,NA,TRBJ2-5,TGTGCCAGCACCCCTTCTGGGCGGGGGGAGACCCAGTACTTC,CASTPSGRGETQYF
NA,TRBV5-1,once,TRBJ2-7,TGCGCCAGCAGCTTGGGGAGGGTCTGGGAGCAGTACTTC,CASSLGRVWEQYF
TRBD2,TRBV19,once,TRBJ2-3,TGTGCCAGTAGTTCGGCACGTGGGGCTAGCGGGAGAGATACGCAGTATTTT,CASSSARGASGRDTQYF
NA,TRBV30,NA,TRBJ2-7,TGTGCCTGGAGCCGAGAGGCCCAGAGCTCCTACGAGCAGTACTTC,CAWSREAQSSYEQYF
TRBD1,TRBV28,NA,TRBJ1-2,TGTGCCAGCAGTTTACTCCCACAGGGGGACTATGGCTACACCTTC,CASSLLPQGDYGYTF
NA,TRBV7-2,NA,TRBJ2-7,TGTGCCAGCAGCTTAGACTTTAACTACGAGCAGTACTTC,CASSLDFNYEQYF
NA,TRBV30,NA,TRBJ1-1,TGTGCCTGGAGGGCAGGGAGGGTGAACACTGAAGCTTTCTTT,CAWRAGRVNTEAFF
TRBD1,TRBV5-1,NA,TRBJ1-2,TGCGCCAGCAGCTTGGCCACAGGGGTCTTCAACCACTATGGCTACACCTTC,CASSLATGVFNHYGYTF
NA,TRBV6-4,NA,TRBJ1-2,TGTGCCAGCAGTGACGCCAACTTAACCCCGGGGGTAAAGGGCTACACCTTC,CASSDANLTPGVKGYTF
NA,TRBV15,NA,TRBJ1-1,TGTGCCACCAGCAGAGGCGTAGGGGCCTCTGAAGCTTTCTTT,CATSRGVGASEAFF
NA,TRBV30,once,TRBJ1-1,TGTGCCTGGAGTAAACAGGGTCTTCGAATTGACACTGAAGCTTCCTTT,CAWSKQGLRIDTEASF